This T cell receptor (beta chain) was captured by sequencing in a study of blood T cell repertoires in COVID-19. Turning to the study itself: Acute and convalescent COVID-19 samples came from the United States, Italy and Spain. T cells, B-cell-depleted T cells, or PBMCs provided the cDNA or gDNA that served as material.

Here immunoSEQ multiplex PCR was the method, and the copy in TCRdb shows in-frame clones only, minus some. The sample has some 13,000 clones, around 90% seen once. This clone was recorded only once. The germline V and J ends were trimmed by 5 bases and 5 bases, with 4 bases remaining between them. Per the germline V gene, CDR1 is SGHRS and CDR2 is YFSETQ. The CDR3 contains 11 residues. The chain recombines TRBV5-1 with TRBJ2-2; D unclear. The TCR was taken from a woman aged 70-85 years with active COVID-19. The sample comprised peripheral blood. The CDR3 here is CASSSTGELFF. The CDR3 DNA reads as TGCGCCAGCAGTTCTACCGGGGAGCTGTTTTTT.